This T cell receptor (beta chain) was captured by sequencing in a study of blood T cell repertoires in COVID-19. Study background: The origin of the acute and convalescent COVID-19 samples was the United States, Italy and Spain. T cells, B-cell-depleted T cells, or PBMCs supplied cDNA or gDNA.

Germline V lookup: CDR1 SNHLY, CDR2 FYNNEI. This CDR3 contains 15 residues. With V trimmed by 8 bases and J by 0 bases, 7 bases remained unmatched. The data were produced by immunoSEQ multiplex PCR, yet TCRdb's version contains in-frame clones alone and is incomplete. The sample shows about 47,000 clones, approximately 78% of them seen only once. The source material was peripheral blood. The chain recombines TRBV2 with TRBJ1-3, with 7 bases fitting TRBD1. This sequence originates from a human donor with acute or convalescent COVID-19. The donor label of this sample is uncertain. The CDR3 DNA sequence: TGTGCCAGCGACGAACAGGGGAACTCTGGAAACACCATATATTTT. This gives the protein CASDEQGNSGNTIYF.